This T cell receptor (beta chain) is drawn from a study of shared clonotypes between healthy human individuals. Study results and caveats: Shared clonotypes across all four donors exceeded non-shared ones in generation probability. On the whole, naive subsets had larger estimated richness than memory subsets had.

The authors' processing: As immunoSEQ supplied junction-only sequences (without quality scores), filtering differed. Generated by immunoSEQ multiplex PCR, the TCRdb table keeps only in-frame clones and is missing some. The DNA was the basis for D and trimming; V, J and clone size are from that table. The sample lists about 580,000 clones; roughly 98% were seen once. Germline V gene data show CDR1 as MNHNS and CDR2 as SASEGT. The CDR3 contains 16 residues. Deletions cut 2 bases from V and 7 bases from J, with 18 bases between. Positive CCR7 selection of CD45RO-negative cells yielded the naive CD8 cells, and terminally differentiated effector memory CD45RA+ cells were excluded. A remark on this clone: Its matching antigen is unknown.

The sequenced sample was naive CD8+ T cells sorted from blood. The J gene is TRBJ2-1, the V gene TRBV6-1, with D perhaps matching TRBD1 (7 bases). This sequence originates from a man younger than 40 in good health. The CDR3 bases are TGTGCCAGCAGTGAAATCCCAGGGGGGCCCTTAAATGAGCAGTTCTTC. It translates to CASSEIPGGPLNEQFF.